In this sample, the clone carrying this T cell receptor beta chain turned up many times. TCRdb processed the 5' RACE reads anew with MiXCR; each CDR3 protein has one entry. The sample has just under 65,000 distinct CDR3 sequences, less than 25% seen once. Germline assignment: CDR1 SGHRS and CDR2 YFSETQ. Trimming removed 2 bases from V and 3 bases from J, with 11 bases in between. The CDR3 contains 14 residues. Sequenced: memory CD4+ T cells sorted from a lymph node. The subset here: memory CD4+ T cells, CD4+CD45RO+CD25-. The chain links TRBV5-1 to TRBJ1-1; no definite D call. This TCR was sampled from a female donor with breast cancer. CDR3 DNA sequence: TGCGCCAGCAGCTTTGGTGGCATTCACACTGAAGCTTTCTTT. Translating it yields CASSFGGIHTEAFF.